These 11 T cell receptor beta chains share one sample of origin, sequenced in a study of OX40 agonist ivuxolimab in advanced cancers. Assay used: immunoSEQ multiplex PCR; TCRdb lists only in-frame clones, some missing. The repertoire holds about 100,000 clones, with approximately 90% as singletons. Sample: CD4+ or CD8+ T cells sorted from blood, taken in a trial of the OX40 agonist ivuxolimab. These TCRs come from an adult with an advanced solid tumor such as melanoma, head and neck, liver or kidney cancer.

Written as DNA, the CDR3 is TGTGCCAGCAGCCCGACTAGCGGGAGAACCTACGAGCAGTACTTC. Its translation: CASSPTSGRTYEQYF. V and J are TRBV4-2 and TRBJ2-7, with 12 bases aligning to TRBD2. Germline CDR1 is LGHNA and CDR2 is YNFKEQ. The V and J ends lost 4 bases and 2 bases, in that order; junction bases with no gene match: 3. The CDR3 length is 15 residues.

The V call is TRBV5-1, the J call TRBJ1-2; 9 bases agree with TRBD1. The CDR3 consists of 16 residues. V was clipped by 1 base and J by 4 bases; unmatched bases: 8. The germline CDR1 and CDR2 sequences are SGHRS and YFSETQ. Here the CDR3 reads CASSLSPGQGVYGYTF. The CDR3 nucleotides are TGCGCCAGCAGCTTGTCCCCGGGACAGGGAGTCTATGGCTACACCTTC.

CDR3 protein: CASSLWGGAGAPHNEQFF. CDR3 bases: TGTGCCAGCAGTTTATGGGGGGGGGCGGGAGCTCCACACAATGAGCAGTTCTTC. The chain combines TRBV27 with TRBJ2-1; D perhaps matches TRBD2 (7 bases). Deletions cut 1 base from V and 5 bases from J, with 21 bases between. Germline V gene data show CDR1 as MNHEY and CDR2 as SMNVEV (reference sequence). The CDR3 totals 18 residues.

The chain carries TRBV6-1 and TRBJ2-7; 7 bases map to TRBD2. V shed 8 bases and J 0 bases; nucleotides not matched to a gene: 7. This CDR3 has 14 amino acids. In germline, CDR1 is MNHNS, CDR2 SASEGT. In nucleotides, the CDR3 is TGTGCCAGCGAGCGGGACCCGAGCTCCTACGAGCAGTACTTC. Protein: CASERDPSSYEQYF.

The V call is TRBV19, the J call TRBJ2-5; D gene unclear. CDR3 length: 13 amino acids. Germline V gene lookup returns CDR1 LNHDA and CDR2 SQIVND (reference sequence). Trimming left V 4 bases short and J 2 bases short, with 8 bases between. CDR3: CASSSGRQETQYF. The CDR3, as DNA: TGTGCCAGTAGTAGTGGCAGACAAGAGACCCAGTACTTC. The full variable domain, its missing parts supplied by reference TRBV19 and TRBJ2-5, is DGGITQSPKYLFRKEGQNVTLSCEQNLNHDAMYWYRQDPGQGLRLIYYSQIVNDFQKGDIAEGYSVSREKKESFPLTVTSAQKNPTAFYLCASSSGRQETQYFGPGTRLLVL.

This sequence joins TRBV18 and TRBJ1-4; D is ambiguous. Trimming pared 5 bases from V and 4 bases from J, leaving 14 bases between. Germline-derived CDR1 and CDR2 are KGHSH and LQKENI. The CDR3 has 15 residues. The CDR3 here is CASSSRTALNEKLFF. Here the CDR3 DNA reads TGTGCCAGCTCATCTCGGACGGCACTTAATGAAAAACTGTTTTTT. Filled out from reference TRBV18 and TRBJ1-4, the complete variable domain reads NAGVMQNPRHLVRRRGQEARLRCSPMKGHSHVYWYRQLPEEGLKFMVYLQKENIIDESGMPKERFSAEFPKEGPSILRIQQVVRGDSAAYFCASSSRTALNEKLFFGSGTQLSVL.

V and J are TRBV28 and TRBJ2-3; weak D call: TRBD1 (5 bases). The V end lost 3 bases, the J end lost 14 bases, and 15 bases lay between the germline ends. The CDR3 has 12 amino acids. Germline-derived CDR1 and CDR2 are MDHEN and SYDVKM. The CDR3 spells CASSLETDGPYF. CDR3 coding DNA: TGTGCCAGCAGTTTGGAGACAGATGGTCCGTATTTT. Using reference TRBV28 and TRBJ2-3 for the parts outside the CDR3, the full variable domain is DVKVTQSSRYLVKRTGEKVFLECVQDMDHENMFWYRQDPGLGLRLIYFSYDVKMKEKGDIPEGYSVSREKKERFSLILESASTNQTSMYLCASSLETDGPYFGPGTRLTVL.

The rearrangement links TRBV7-9 to TRBJ2-7, with TRBD2 matching over 9 bases. V shed 5 bases, J shed 2 bases, and the junction held 13 bases outside the gene matches. Germline V gives CDR1 SEHNR, CDR2 FQNEAQ (reference sequence). This CDR3 has 17 residues. The CDR3 DNA follows: TGTGCCAGCAGCCCTGTGCGGGCTAGCGGGATAACCTACGAGCAGTACTTC. Residues: CASSPVRASGITYEQYF.

J is TRBJ2-1 and V is TRBV10-3; 12 bases line up with TRBD2. Germline CDR1 is ENHRY and CDR2 is SYGVKD. Trimming at V came to 4 bases and at J to 8 bases, leaving 3 bases not matched to a gene. The CDR3 loop spans 14 amino acids. The CDR3 loop is CAISGTSGIHEQFF. The CDR3 bases are TGTGCCATCAGTGGGACTAGCGGGATTCATGAGCAGTTCTTC.

This chain connects TRBV2 to TRBJ2-7; 13 nucleotides match TRBD2. The V gene's germline CDR1 is SNHLY and CDR2 FYNNEI. CDR3 length: 18 amino acids. J gave up 5 bases and V 0 bases, and 10 bases lay outside the gene matches. In DNA, the CDR3 is TGTGCCAGCAGTGAAGCGGTGGGACTAGCGGGAATAGTCGACGAGCAGTACTTC. The encoded protein is CASSEAVGLAGIVDEQYF.

This rearrangement joins TRBV30 to TRBJ2-6; D uncertain. The CDR3 is 16 residues long. Germline lookup yields CDR1 GTSNPN and CDR2 SVGIG (reference sequence). The ends were cut back, 1 base at V and 0 bases at J, with 10 bases in the middle. CDR3 protein: CAWSGVRLSGANVLTF. The CDR3 DNA reads TGTGCCTGGAGTGGGGTTAGGCTCTCTGGGGCCAACGTCCTGACTTTC.